Below, 30 T cell receptor beta chains from the same sample are listed, as sequenced in a study of blood T cell repertoires in COVID-19. Some clones are missing from TCRdb's copy, which holds only in-frame ones; the method was immunoSEQ multiplex PCR. The sample holds under 250,000 clones, roughly 81% seen once. The sequenced sample consisted of peripheral blood. These receptors came from a man aged 50 or older who had recovered from COVID-19.

The genes are TRBV7-2 and TRBJ2-1; 8 nucleotides align to TRBD2. Germline V lookup: CDR1 SGHTA, CDR2 FQGNSA. CDR3 size: 14 residues. V trimming: 5 bases; J trimming: 4 bases; junction bases outside the gene matches: 4. CDR3 DNA: TGTGCCAGCAGCACGGGACTAGGGTACAATGAGCAGTTCTTC. This codes for CASSTGLGYNEQFF.

The chain links TRBV28 to TRBJ1-2; 7 bases agree with TRBD1. Germline trimming cut 6 bases from V and 1 base from J; bases unmatched to any gene: 11. The V gene's germline CDR1 is MDHEN and CDR2 SYDVKM. This CDR3 spans 16 amino acids. The CDR3 region has the DNA TGTGCCAGCAGCCGGGCCGGGACAGAGTTTAACTATGGCTACACCTTC. Its translation: CASSRAGTEFNYGYTF.

This clone has a single count. V usage is TRBV5-1 and J usage is TRBJ2-7; 10 nucleotides line up with TRBD1. Trimming took 2 bases from V and 6 from J; bases not matched to a gene: 5. CDR3 length: 14 amino acids. Germline V gene lookup returns CDR1 SGHRS and CDR2 YFSETQ. Here the CDR3 reads CASSLWTGGFEQYF. CDR3 bases: TGCGCCAGCAGCTTATGGACAGGGGGTTTCGAGCAGTACTTC.

This chain joins TRBV4-2 and TRBJ1-3; D is undetermined. V was trimmed by 1 base and J by 2 bases, leaving 6 bases between them. The CDR3 is made up of 14 amino acids. The germline CDR1 and CDR2 sequences are LGHNA and YNFKEQ. CDR3 bases: TGTGCCAGCAGCCAAGCAGGTGCTGGAAACACCATATATTTT. It encodes CASSQAGAGNTIYF.

This chain connects TRBV30 to TRBJ2-3, with a possible D match to TRBD1 (5 bases). V lost 0 bases and J lost 12, with 16 bases in between. Germline lookup yields CDR1 GTSNPN and CDR2 SVGIG (reference sequence). This CDR3 region has 13 residues. This CDR3 is CAWSVFQGVSQYF. The DNA for the CDR3 is TGTGCCTGGAGTGTATTTCAGGGCGTTTCCCAGTATTTT.

On this clone itself: The same CDR3 also results from other DNA sequences found in this sample. CDR3: CASRGQGNQPQHF. Written as DNA, the CDR3 is TGTGCCAGCAGAGGGCAGGGGAATCAGCCCCAGCATTTT. The J gene is TRBJ1-5, the V gene TRBV6-5; a possible D gene is TRBD1 (6 bases). This CDR3 is built from 13 residues. The V end was cut by 6 bases, the J end by 4 bases, with 10 bases between. Per the germline V gene, CDR1 is MNHEY and CDR2 is SVGAGI.

The rearrangement uses TRBV12-3 or TRBV12-4 and TRBJ2-1, with TRBD2 as a possible D gene (5 bases). This CDR3 is 13 amino acids long. V was trimmed by 4 bases and J by 4 bases, leaving 8 bases between them. CDR3 DNA sequence: TGTGCCAGCAGTTCTCGGGATTACAATGAGCAGTTCTTC. Its protein product is CASSSRDYNEQFF.

J is TRBJ1-6 and V is TRBV5-1, with 10 bases identical to TRBD1. Germline V gene sequence: CDR1 SGHRS, CDR2 YFSETQ. Losses at the gene ends were 5 bases for V and 10 bases for J; bases not matched to a gene: 9. The CDR3 totals 15 residues. In nucleotides, the CDR3 is TGCGCCAGCAGTTTCGGGACAGGGGCTGGGTCACCCCTCCACTTT. Amino acid sequence: CASSFGTGAGSPLHF.

The chain combines TRBV11-3 with TRBJ2-7; no reliable D call. Germline V gives CDR1 SGHNT, CDR2 YENEEA. The V gene lost 3 bases and the J gene lost 1 base, with 7 bases spanning the gap. This CDR3 comprises 13 residues. CDR3 coding DNA: TGTGCCAGCAGCTTGGGCAAATCCTACGAGCAGTACTTC. This gives the protein CASSLGKSYEQYF.

The table lists this clone with a count of one. The chain employs TRBV30 and TRBJ1-3; D not resolved. CDR1 and CDR2 from the germline V gene are GTSNPN and SVGIG (reference sequence). The CDR3 spans 17 residues. V shed 0 bases and J shed 0 bases, with 15 bases lying between them. Here the CDR3 reads CAWSVLFPGDSGNTIYF. CDR3 coding DNA: TGTGCCTGGAGTGTTCTTTTCCCCGGAGACTCTGGAAACACCATATATTTT.

This rearrangement joins TRBV6-1 to TRBJ2-2, with 12 nucleotides matching TRBD2. Unmatched junction bases numbered 10, after V lost 4 bases and J lost 7 bases. This CDR3 spans 17 amino acids. Germline values: CDR1 MNHNS, CDR2 SASEGT. CDR3 sequence reads: CASSVLAGGTSGGELFF. The CDR3 bases are TGTGCCAGCAGTGTCCTAGCGGGAGGGACTTCGGGCGGGGAGCTGTTTTTT.

The chain couples TRBV18 to TRBJ2-3; weak D call: TRBD1 (5 bases). The CDR3 extends over 14 amino acids. V was trimmed by 8 bases and J by 5 bases, leaving 17 bases between them. From germline, CDR1 is KGHSH and CDR2 LQKENI. CDR3 sequence: CASAQKLQGDTQYF. CDR3 in DNA: TGTGCCAGCGCACAGAAACTTCAGGGAGATACGCAGTATTTT.

The chain combines TRBV2 with TRBJ1-4, with D unclear. Germline V gene data show CDR1 as SNHLY and CDR2 as FYNNEI. The CDR3 consists of 15 residues. The ends were cut back, 5 bases at V and 8 bases at J, with 18 bases in the middle. CDR3 residues: CASSRSGPSGEKLFF. CDR3 bases: TGTGCCAGCAGTAGATCTGGCCCCTCGGGAGAAAAACTGTTTTTT.

V usage is TRBV5-6 and J usage is TRBJ2-5, with D possibly TRBD2 on 6 matching bases. V shed 4 bases and J shed 4 bases, with 14 bases lying between them. Looked up from germline, CDR1 is SGHDT and CDR2 is YYEEEE. The CDR3 is 14 residues long. CDR3 coding DNA: TGTGCCAGCAGCCCCCTCGGGGGTGGAGAGACCCAGTACTTC. It translates to CASSPLGGGETQYF.

DNA for the CDR3: TGTGCCAGCAGCCAAGAACGGGGGGCGTGGCAGTACTTC. Amino acid sequence: CASSQERGAWQYF. This rearrangement joins TRBV14 to TRBJ2-7; D is possibly TRBD2 (7 bases). Germline assignment: CDR1 SGHDN and CDR2 FVKESK. V was clipped by 0 bases and J by 9 bases, with 12 bases between them. The CDR3 has 13 amino acids.

This sequence joins TRBV29-1 and TRBJ1-2; 12 nucleotides match TRBD1. V trimming: 0 bases; J trimming: 4 bases; junction bases outside the gene matches: 12. This CDR3 spans 18 amino acids. In germline, CDR1 is SQVTM, CDR2 ANQGSEA. The CDR3 coding sequence is TGCAGCGTTGAAGAGGGTGGGACAGGGGGCACCTTCGGCTATGGCTACACCTTC. Translated, it gives CSVEEGGTGGTFGYGYTF.

The chain combines TRBV28 with TRBJ2-2; the D gene is possibly TRBD2 (5 bases). There are 14 residues in the CDR3. Trimming stripped 3 bases from V and 6 bases from J, with 11 bases between. CDR1 is MDHEN, CDR2 SYDVKM, per germline. This chain's CDR3 is CASSFPGGSGELFF. In DNA form, the CDR3 reads TGTGCCAGCAGTTTCCCAGGAGGATCCGGGGAGCTGTTTTTT.

This chain links TRBV20-1 with TRBJ1-5; unclear D gene. Trimming took off 3 bases at V and 2 bases at J, with 11 bases between the two ends. This CDR3 comprises 14 residues. From germline, CDR1 is DFQATT and CDR2 SNEGSKA (reference sequence). The CDR3 DNA follows: TGCAGTGCTAGTTTTGGGCAGCGCAATCAGCCCCAGCATTTT. Its protein product is CSASFGQRNQPQHF.

This clone has only a few counts. This rearrangement joins TRBV5-1 to TRBJ2-1, with 8 bases matching TRBD2. The germline CDR1 and CDR2 sequences are SGHRS and YFSETQ. The trim removed 2 bases at V and 7 bases at J, leaving 8 bases unmatched. This CDR3 comprises 15 residues. CDR3 nucleotide sequence: TGCGCCAGCAGCTTTAGTAGCGGGATAGGGAATGAGCAGTTCTTC. Translating gives CASSFSSGIGNEQFF. Full variable domain (rest looked up from reference TRBV5-1 and TRBJ2-1): KAGVTQTPRYLIKTRGQQVTLSCSPISGHRSVSWYQQTPGQGLQFLFEYFSETQRNKGNFPGRFSGRQFSNSRSEMNVSTLELGDSALYLCASSFSSGIGNEQFFGPGTRLTVL.

The V gene is TRBV29-1, the J gene TRBJ2-1; D gene unclear. Germline V lookup: CDR1 SQVTM, CDR2 ANQGSEA. This CDR3 region has 13 residues. V dropped 4 bases and J dropped 2 bases, with 9 bases sitting between them. The CDR3 DNA sequence: TGCAGCGTTGTTGCAGTAACCTACAATGAGCAGTTCTTC. Amino acids: CSVVAVTYNEQFF.

This chain uses TRBV20-1 with TRBJ1-3; a weak D match, TRBD1 (6 bases). With 3 bases removed from V and 4 bases from J, the gap between germline ends came to 13 bases. This CDR3 spans 14 amino acids. Germline CDR1 reads DFQATT; CDR2 reads SNEGSKA (reference sequence). The CDR3 nucleotides are TGCAGTGCTAGTTCTGCAGGGGTCGGAAACACCATATATTTT. Its translation: CSASSAGVGNTIYF.

V and J are TRBV7-8 and TRBJ2-7; D is ambiguous. Per germline, CDR1 SGHVS and CDR2 FQNEAQ. With 2 bases removed from V and 2 bases from J, the gap between germline ends came to 13 bases. The CDR3 runs 15 residues. Written as DNA, the CDR3 is TGTGCCAGCAGCTTATTTCACTCAACGCCCTACGAGCAGTACTTC. It encodes CASSLFHSTPYEQYF.

This chain joins TRBV6-4 and TRBJ2-1, with a weak D call TRBD2 (5 bases). The CDR3 runs to 11 residues. Trimming removed 7 bases from V and 9 bases from J, with 10 bases in between. Germline V gives CDR1 MRHNA, CDR2 SNTAGT. The CDR3 here is CASTQGGEQFF. In nucleotides, the CDR3 is TGTGCCAGCACTCAAGGAGGTGAGCAGTTCTTC.

The rearrangement links TRBV12-5 to TRBJ2-1, with TRBD2 matching over 9 bases. Germline-derived CDR1 and CDR2 are LGHNT and FRNRAP. There are 17 residues in the CDR3. J gave up 2 bases and V 3 bases, and 8 bases lay outside the gene matches. CDR3 protein: CASGLSYSGSAYNEQFF. CDR3 nucleotides: TGTGCTAGTGGTTTATCCTATAGCGGGAGCGCCTACAATGAGCAGTTCTTC.

Only one count was recorded for this clone. V usage is TRBV30 and J usage is TRBJ1-1; 7 nucleotides line up with TRBD1. The germline V gene has CDR1 GTSNPN and CDR2 SVGIG (reference sequence). The CDR3 totals 16 residues. With 1 base clipped from V and 0 bases from J, the junction kept 8 bases outside the gene matches. CDR3 sequence reads: CAWSETGTVMNTEAFF. In nucleotides, the CDR3 is TGTGCCTGGAGTGAAACTGGGACAGTTATGAACACTGAAGCTTTCTTT.

V usage is TRBV2 and J usage is TRBJ2-2, with 9 bases fitting TRBD1. The CDR3 is 15 residues long. CDR1 and CDR2 (germline): SNHLY, FYNNEI. With 6 bases clipped from V and 3 bases from J, the junction kept 5 bases outside the gene matches. The CDR3 nucleotides are TGTGCCAGCAGAACGGGACAGGGTTACACCGGGGAGCTGTTTTTT. Translation: CASRTGQGYTGELFF.

This sequence joins TRBV28 and TRBJ1-5; tentatively, D is TRBD1 (5 bases). Germline-derived CDR1 and CDR2 are MDHEN and SYDVKM. V was clipped by 6 bases and J by 5 bases, with 14 bases between them. This CDR3 is built from 14 residues. CDR3 residues: CASSSPDTYQPQHF. The CDR3 nucleotides read TGTGCCAGCAGCTCCCCGGACACCTATCAGCCCCAGCATTTT.

The rearrangement uses TRBV6-5 and TRBJ1-3; tentative D call: TRBD1 (5 bases). From germline, CDR1 is MNHEY and CDR2 SVGAGI. The ends were cut back, 6 bases at V and 0 bases at J, with 12 bases in the middle. This CDR3 region has 15 residues. CDR3 sequence (DNA): TGTGCCAGCAGCGCCGGGGGAGGCTCTGGAAACACCATATATTTT. Residues: CASSAGGGSGNTIYF.

The chain employs TRBV7-9 and TRBJ1-3; D is perhaps TRBD1 (5 bases). The CDR3 has 16 residues. V was trimmed by 1 base and J by 2 bases, leaving 12 bases between them. Germline lookup yields CDR1 SEHNR and CDR2 FQNEAQ (reference sequence). The chain's CDR3 is CASSLVGQGAGNTIYF. The CDR3 DNA sequence: TGTGCCAGCAGCTTAGTAGGCCAGGGCGCTGGAAACACCATATATTTT.

The gene calls are TRBV29-1 and TRBJ2-2; a possible D gene is TRBD2 (5 bases). This CDR3 spans 13 amino acids. The germline V gene encodes CDR1 SQVTM and CDR2 ANQGSEA. The V end was cut by 1 base, the J end by 3 bases, with 6 bases between. CDR3: CSVEGTYTGELFF. The CDR3 DNA reads as TGCAGCGTTGAAGGGACTTACACCGGGGAGCTGTTTTTT.